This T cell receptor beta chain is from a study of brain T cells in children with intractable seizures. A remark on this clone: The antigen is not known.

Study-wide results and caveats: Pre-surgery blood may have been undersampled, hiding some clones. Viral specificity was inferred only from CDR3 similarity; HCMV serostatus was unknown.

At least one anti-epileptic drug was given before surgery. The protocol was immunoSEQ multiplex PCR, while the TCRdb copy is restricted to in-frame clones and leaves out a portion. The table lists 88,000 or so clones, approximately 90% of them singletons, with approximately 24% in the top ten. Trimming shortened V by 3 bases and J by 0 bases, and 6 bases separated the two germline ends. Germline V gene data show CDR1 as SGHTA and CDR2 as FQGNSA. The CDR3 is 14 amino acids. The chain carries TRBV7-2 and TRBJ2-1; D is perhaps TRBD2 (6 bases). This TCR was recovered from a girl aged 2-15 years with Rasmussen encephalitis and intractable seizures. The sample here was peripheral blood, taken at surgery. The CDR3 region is CASSFSGSYNEQFF. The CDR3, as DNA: TGTGCCAGCAGCTTTAGCGGCTCCTACAATGAGCAGTTCTTC.